These 32 T cell receptor beta chains were all obtained from the same sample, sequenced in a study of shared clonotypes between healthy human individuals. Generated by immunoSEQ multiplex PCR, the TCRdb table keeps only in-frame clones and is missing some. The sample yields over 100,000 clones, 55% to 70% seen once. The source material was memory CD8+ T cells sorted from blood. Noted subset: CD45RO+ cells pooled with CCR7-negative TemRA cells. The source of these receptors is a woman aged 25 to 45 in good health.

The chain links TRBV28 to TRBJ1-2; possible D gene TRBD1, 6 bases. CDR3 length equals 14 residues. Trimming shortened V by 8 bases and J by 8 bases, and 21 bases separated the two germline ends. CDR1 and CDR2 (germline): MDHEN, SYDVKM. The CDR3 region has the DNA TGTGCCAGCCGCCTCCGGGACACCCGGGAAGGCTACACCTTC. Translation gives CASRLRDTREGYTF.

The genes are TRBV29-1 and TRBJ2-1; D tentatively fits TRBD1 or TRBD2 (5 bases each). The V gene's germline CDR1 is SQVTM and CDR2 ANQGSEA. The CDR3 runs to 13 residues. Deletions cut 6 bases from V and 9 bases from J, with 18 bases between. The CDR3, as DNA: TGCAGCGTGGGTCCGGGACCGAGAGGTGAGCAGTTCTTC. Translating gives CSVGPGPRGEQFF.

The V gene is TRBV7-8, the J gene TRBJ1-1; possibly TRBD1 for D (6 bases). CDR3 length: 14 residues. The V gene's germline CDR1 is SGHVS and CDR2 FQNEAQ. V was clipped by 5 bases and J by 1 base, with 11 bases between them. The CDR3 nucleotides are TGTGCCAGCAGCCCCTGGACAGAGAACACTGAAGCTTTCTTT. This gives the protein CASSPWTENTEAFF.

The J gene is TRBJ1-3, the V gene TRBV5-1; D might be TRBD1 (6 bases). V was shortened by 4 bases and J by 2 bases, with 25 bases between the two germline ends. This CDR3 contains 19 residues. CDR1 is SGHRS, CDR2 YFSETQ, per germline. The CDR3 DNA reads TGCGCCAGCAGCGCCGCCTGGGGGCAAACGTCCGTCCCTGGAAACACCATATATTTT. Its translation: CASSAAWGQTSVPGNTIYF.

The J gene is TRBJ1-1, the V gene TRBV28; 7 nucleotides line up with TRBD1. Per the germline V gene, CDR1 is MDHEN and CDR2 is SYDVKM. The CDR3 extends over 12 amino acids. Losses at the gene ends were 7 bases for V and 9 bases for J; bases not matched to a gene: 8. CDR3 bases: TGTGCCAGCAATTCAGGGGGTAGTAAAGCTTTCTTT. Protein product: CASNSGGSKAFF.

The chain has TRBV6-5 and TRBJ2-7; no definite D call. Germline V gene sequence: CDR1 MNHEY, CDR2 SVGAGI. Trimming shortened V by 0 bases and J by 2 bases, and 11 bases separated the two germline ends. This CDR3 comprises 15 residues. The CDR3, as DNA: TGTGCCAGCAGTTACTCGAACCCCAGAGCCTACGAGCAGTACTTC. Its protein product is CASSYSNPRAYEQYF.

The rearrangement joins TRBV2 to TRBJ1-5, with unresolved D. Germline CDR1 reads SNHLY; CDR2 reads FYNNEI. The CDR3 totals 13 residues. V was cut by 5 bases and J by 2 bases, with 7 bases left in between. The CDR3 nucleotides read TGTGCCAGCAGTCGGGCTCGCAATCAGCCCCAGCATTTT. Amino acids: CASSRARNQPQHF.

This clone has more than one count but fewer than ten. The CDR3 protein is CASSEQTRLAEQFF. The CDR3, as DNA: TGTGCCAGCAGTGAGCAGACCAGACTAGCGGAGCAGTTCTTC. V and J are TRBV28 and TRBJ2-1, with 8 nucleotides matching TRBD2. Trimming at V came to 5 bases and at J to 10 bases, leaving 10 bases not matched to a gene. Germline CDR1 MDHEN, CDR2 SYDVKM. This CDR3 is built from 14 residues. Drawing the rest from reference TRBV28 and TRBJ2-1, the complete variable domain is DVKVTQSSRYLVKRTGEKVFLECVQDMDHENMFWYRQDPGLGLRLIYFSYDVKMKEKGDIPEGYSVSREKKERFSLILESASTNQTSMYLCASSEQTRLAEQFFGPGTRLTVL.

The rearrangement links TRBV28 to TRBJ2-3; TRBD2 is a possible D gene (7 bases). Germline lookup yields CDR1 MDHEN and CDR2 SYDVKM. The V and J ends lost 7 bases and 1 base respectively, with 12 bases between them. The CDR3 contains 14 residues. The CDR3 sequence: CASTAGARTDTQYF. Written as DNA, the CDR3 is TGTGCCAGCACCGCGGGGGCGCGCACAGATACGCAGTATTTT.

The chain uses TRBV6-5 and TRBJ1-1; D call uncertain. Looked up from germline, CDR1 is MNHEY and CDR2 is SVGAGI. Trimming cost V 2 bases and J 4 bases, with 17 bases left between them. The CDR3 has 16 residues. CDR3 sequence (DNA): TGTGCCAGCAGTTACCTCTGGACGGTTACCCCCACTGAAGCTTTCTTT. Amino acids: CASSYLWTVTPTEAFF.

The J gene is TRBJ2-1, the V gene TRBV25-1, with 7 bases lining up with TRBD1. V shed 1 base and J 6 bases; nucleotides not matched to a gene: 12. Germline V CDR1 and CDR2: MGHDK, SYGVNS. The CDR3 consists of 17 residues. The CDR3 nucleotides read TGTGCCAGCAGTGAATCTCAGACAGGGAATGAGGGCAATGAGCAGTTCTTC. Its protein is CASSESQTGNEGNEQFF.

The chain joins TRBV19 to TRBJ2-5, with D perhaps given as TRBD1 or TRBD2 (5 bases each). Trimming took off 6 bases at V and 2 bases at J, with 13 bases between the two ends. The germline V gene has CDR1 LNHDA and CDR2 SQIVND (reference sequence). The CDR3 runs to 14 residues. For the CDR3, the DNA is TGTGCCAGTAGCACACGGGACGGTCAAGAGACCCAGTACTTC. This encodes CASSTRDGQETQYF.

The rearrangement links TRBV28 to TRBJ2-2; TRBD1 agrees at 9 bases. Germline V gene sequence: CDR1 MDHEN, CDR2 SYDVKM. CDR3 size: 17 residues. V trimming: 2 bases; J trimming: 2 bases; junction bases outside the gene matches: 6. CDR3 sequence reads: CASSLRGTGTNTGELFF. The DNA for the CDR3 is TGTGCCAGCAGTTTAAGGGGGACAGGGACTAACACCGGGGAGCTGTTTTTT.

This sequence joins TRBV6-1 and TRBJ1-3, with TRBD1 as a possible D gene (6 bases). Germline loops: CDR1 MNHNS, CDR2 SASEGT. V was shortened by 10 bases and J by 8 bases, with 15 bases between the two germline ends. There are 12 residues in the CDR3. The CDR3 nucleotides are TGTGCCATGGGGGCCTGGGGAGACACCATATATTTT. It is translated as CAMGAWGDTIYF.

The chain links TRBV27 to TRBJ2-1, with D unclear. This CDR3 has 13 amino acids. From germline, CDR1 is MNHEY and CDR2 SMNVEV (reference sequence). Trimming removed 2 bases at V and 4 bases at J, with 6 bases between. As DNA, the CDR3 is TGTGCCAGCAGTTTACGGCCGTACAATGAGCAGTTCTTC. It specifies CASSLRPYNEQFF.

V gene TRBV29-1 combines with J gene TRBJ2-6, with 8 bases aligning to TRBD1. V dropped 5 bases and J dropped 2; count of bases not matched to a gene: 5. In germline, CDR1 is SQVTM, CDR2 ANQGSEA. The CDR3 is 15 residues long. The CDR3 protein is CSVPGQAAGANVLTF. CDR3 DNA: TGCAGCGTTCCGGGACAGGCAGCTGGGGCCAACGTCCTGACTTTC.

In its sample, this clone was seen a few times. The V gene is TRBV27, the J gene TRBJ2-2; 8 nucleotides align to TRBD2. Losses at the gene ends were 6 bases for V and 6 bases for J; bases not matched to a gene: 6. The CDR3 sequence is 14 residues long. Germline V CDR1 and CDR2: MNHEY, SMNVEV (reference sequence). The CDR3 DNA is TGTGCCAGCAGACCGGGACTAGTTTCCGGGGAGCTGTTTTTT. The encoded protein is CASRPGLVSGELFF.

This sequence joins TRBV9 and TRBJ2-2, with 7 bases that match TRBD1. Germline CDR1 SGDLS, CDR2 YYNGEE. V lost 0 bases, J lost 4 bases, and 9 bases stayed unmatched. CDR3 size: 17 residues. The CDR3 loop is CASSVAYRGRGTGELFF. In DNA form, the CDR3 reads TGTGCCAGCAGCGTAGCCTACAGGGGACGTGGCACCGGGGAGCTGTTTTTT.

The chain links TRBV7-3 to TRBJ1-1; D unclear. Trimming left V 5 bases short and J 3 bases short, with 10 bases between. The CDR3 loop spans 13 amino acids. Germline V CDR1 and CDR2: SGHTA, FQGTGA. The chain's CDR3 is CASSAQRDTEAFF. In DNA, the CDR3 is TGTGCCAGCAGCGCTCAAAGGGACACTGAAGCTTTCTTT.

The J gene is TRBJ2-1, the V gene TRBV27; 9 bases match TRBD1. J gave up 2 bases and V 4 bases, and 9 bases lay outside the gene matches. The CDR3 totals 17 residues. The V gene's germline CDR1 is MNHEY and CDR2 SMNVEV (reference sequence). In nucleotides, the CDR3 is TGTGCCAGCAGTTCCTACGCCAGACAGGGGGCCTACAATGAGCAGTTCTTC. Its translation: CASSSYARQGAYNEQFF.

This clone was seen many times. J is TRBJ2-5 and V is TRBV6-6, with D perhaps matching TRBD1 (6 bases). Germline V gene data show CDR1 as MNHNY and CDR2 as SVGAGI (reference sequence). Trimming left V 7 bases short and J 5 bases short, with 14 bases between. This CDR3 spans 13 amino acids. In nucleotides, the CDR3 is TGTGCCAGCACCTATGCGAGGGGGGAGACCCAGTACTTC. Translating it yields CASTYARGETQYF.

This chain joins TRBV28 and TRBJ1-2; 7 positions match TRBD1. Trimming at V came to 5 bases and at J to 5 bases, leaving 8 bases not matched to a gene. The germline gives CDR1 MDHEN, CDR2 SYDVKM. The CDR3 is made up of 14 amino acids. The CDR3: CASSPPTGAYGYTF. The CDR3 coding sequence is TGTGCCAGCAGTCCCCCCACAGGGGCATATGGCTACACCTTC.

The chain is built from TRBV13 and TRBJ2-7, with 7 nucleotides matching TRBD1. The V gene end was trimmed by 4 bases and the J gene end by 2 bases; junction bases not matched to a gene: 8. This CDR3 spans 15 amino acids. Germline V gives CDR1 PRHDT, CDR2 FYEKMQ (reference sequence). CDR3 sequence reads: CASSWRQGPPYEQYF. DNA for the CDR3: TGTGCCAGCAGCTGGAGACAGGGACCCCCCTACGAGCAGTACTTC.

The chain recombines TRBV2 with TRBJ1-2; TRBD1 aligns across 7 bases. Trimming cost V 9 bases and J 2 bases; bases outside gene matches: 6. The CDR3 is 13 amino acids. Germline V lookup: CDR1 SNHLY, CDR2 FYNNEI. The CDR3 bases are TGTGCCAGACAGACAGGGACGAACTATGGCTACACCTTC. As protein: CARQTGTNYGYTF.

The table lists this clone with many counts. The chain is built from TRBV29-1 and TRBJ1-2; the D gene is possibly TRBD1 (5 bases). CDR3 length: 12 amino acids. Germline V gives CDR1 SQVTM, CDR2 ANQGSEA. Trimming took 6 bases from V and 2 from J, leaving 10 bases between them. CDR3 residues: CSVGEFNYGYTF. The CDR3 bases are TGCAGCGTGGGGGAATTCAACTATGGCTACACCTTC.

The chain couples TRBV9 to TRBJ2-6; maybe TRBD2 (6 bases). With 0 bases removed from V and 1 base from J, the gap between germline ends came to 11 bases. CDR1 is SGDLS, CDR2 YYNGEE, per germline. The CDR3 runs to 17 residues. The CDR3 spells CASSVGFGGSGANVLTF. For the CDR3, the DNA is TGTGCCAGCAGCGTAGGGTTCGGGGGTTCTGGGGCCAACGTCCTGACTTTC.

This sequence joins TRBV27 and TRBJ2-5, with 9 bases matching TRBD2. The trim removed 3 bases at V and 5 bases at J, leaving 10 bases unmatched. CDR3 size: 16 residues. The germline V gene encodes CDR1 MNHEY and CDR2 SMNVEV (reference sequence). CDR3 loop: CASSFVGGRALETQYF. The DNA of the CDR3 is TGTGCCAGCAGTTTTGTCGGCGGGAGGGCCCTTGAGACCCAGTACTTC.

The genes are TRBV7-9 and TRBJ1-2, with 10 bases that match TRBD1. Germline-derived CDR1 and CDR2 are SEHNR and FQNEAQ (reference sequence). This CDR3 spans 16 amino acids. V shed 2 bases and J 4 bases; nucleotides not matched to a gene: 7. CDR3 loop: CASSLSGTGAIYGYTF. CDR3 sequence (DNA): TGTGCCAGCAGCTTATCCGGGACAGGGGCGATCTATGGCTACACCTTC.

This chain links TRBV4-1 with TRBJ1-4, with unresolved D. The CDR3 length is 15 residues. Trimming removed 1 base at V and 5 bases at J, with 11 bases between. CDR1 is MGHRA and CDR2 is YSYEKL in the germline V gene. Here the CDR3 DNA reads TGCGCCAGCAGCCAAGCCCAGTCAGGAAATGAAAAACTGTTTTTT. It translates to CASSQAQSGNEKLFF.

This clone was detected ten times or more. The chain employs TRBV27 and TRBJ2-7, with a possible D match to TRBD1 (6 bases). V gave up 5 bases and J gave up 0 bases, with 11 bases separating them. This CDR3 has 14 amino acids. Germline V gives CDR1 MNHEY, CDR2 SMNVEV (reference sequence). The CDR3 DNA reads as TGTGCCAGCAGTATTACAGGGAGCTCCTACGAGCAGTACTTC. As protein: CASSITGSSYEQYF.

The J gene is TRBJ2-3, the V gene TRBV11-2, with 8 bases matching TRBD2. The CDR3 runs 16 residues. With 1 base clipped from V and 5 bases from J, the junction kept 8 bases outside the gene matches. Per germline, CDR1 SGHAT and CDR2 FQNNGV. As DNA, the CDR3 is TGTGCCAGCAGCTTAGTCTGGCGGGAGGTCGGAGATACGCAGTATTTT. It encodes CASSLVWREVGDTQYF. Variable domain in full (rest from reference TRBV11-2 and TRBJ2-3): EAGVAQSPRYKIIEKRQSVAFWCNPISGHATLYWYQQILGQGPKLLIQFQNNGVVDDSQLPKDRFSAERLKGVDSTLKIQPAKLEDSAVYLCASSLVWREVGDTQYFGPGTRLTVL.

The chain recombines TRBV5-1 with TRBJ1-1; D unclear. V lost 4 bases, J lost 5 bases, and 9 bases lay in between. This CDR3 is built from 12 residues. The V gene's germline CDR1 is SGHRS and CDR2 YFSETQ. The CDR3 protein is CASSLVDTEAFF. The DNA of the CDR3 is TGCGCCAGCAGCCTCGTTGATACTGAAGCTTTCTTT.